This T cell receptor beta chain came from a study of blood T cell repertoires in COVID-19. For the study at large: COVID-19 samples, acute and convalescent, were from the United States, Italy and Spain. T cells, B-cell-depleted T cells, or PBMCs provided the cDNA or gDNA that served as material.

Enrolled during active infection, Seattle patients were then followed longitudinally. The CDR3 covers 15 residues. V dropped 1 base and J dropped 6; count of bases not matched to a gene: 5. In germline, CDR1 is SNHLY, CDR2 FYNNEI. Methods used by the authors: Scientists estimated how many nucleated cells there were by amplifying reference gene primers. The table came from immunoSEQ multiplex PCR; TCRdb's copy has only in-frame clones and leaves some out. The V and J calls and clone size were taken over from that table, and D and trimming were inferred from the DNA. This repertoire shows around 330,000 clones, more than 70% found once; its top ten account for 1.5% to 2%.

The origin of this receptor is a woman younger than 45 with COVID-19, enrolled during active disease. Sequenced input: peripheral blood. The gene calls are TRBV2 and TRBJ2-1; 8 bases align to TRBD2. In DNA, the CDR3 is TGTGCCAGCAGTGAAGGGTACGGGGGGGGCAATGAGCAGTTCTTC. This codes for CASSEGYGGGNEQFF.